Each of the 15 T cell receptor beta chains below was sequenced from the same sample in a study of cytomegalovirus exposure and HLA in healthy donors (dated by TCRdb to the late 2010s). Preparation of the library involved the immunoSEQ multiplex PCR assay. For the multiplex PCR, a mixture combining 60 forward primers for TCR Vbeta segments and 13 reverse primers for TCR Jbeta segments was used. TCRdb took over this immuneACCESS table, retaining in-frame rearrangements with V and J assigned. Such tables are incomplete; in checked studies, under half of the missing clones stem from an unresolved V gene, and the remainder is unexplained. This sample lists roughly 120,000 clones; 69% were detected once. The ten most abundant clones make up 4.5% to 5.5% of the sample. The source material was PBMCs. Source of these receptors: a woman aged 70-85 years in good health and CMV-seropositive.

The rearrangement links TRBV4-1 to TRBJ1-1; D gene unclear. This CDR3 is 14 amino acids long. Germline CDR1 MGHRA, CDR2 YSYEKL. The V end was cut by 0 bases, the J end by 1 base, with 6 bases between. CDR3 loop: CASSQDRWNTEAFF. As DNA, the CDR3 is TGCGCCAGCAGCCAAGACAGATGGAACACTGAAGCTTTCTTT.

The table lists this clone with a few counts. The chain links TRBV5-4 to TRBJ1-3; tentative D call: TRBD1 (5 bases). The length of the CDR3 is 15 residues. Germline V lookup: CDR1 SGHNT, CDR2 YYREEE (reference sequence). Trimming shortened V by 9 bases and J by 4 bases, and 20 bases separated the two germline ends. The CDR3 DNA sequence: TGTGCCACCTCCTGGATAGGGGTCACCGGAAACACCATATATTTT. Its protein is CATSWIGVTGNTIYF.

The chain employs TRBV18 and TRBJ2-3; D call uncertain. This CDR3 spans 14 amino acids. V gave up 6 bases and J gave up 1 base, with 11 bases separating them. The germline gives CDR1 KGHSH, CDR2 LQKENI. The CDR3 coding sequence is TGTGCCAGCTCCCCGCGATCGGGCACAGATACGCAGTATTTT. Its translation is CASSPRSGTDTQYF.

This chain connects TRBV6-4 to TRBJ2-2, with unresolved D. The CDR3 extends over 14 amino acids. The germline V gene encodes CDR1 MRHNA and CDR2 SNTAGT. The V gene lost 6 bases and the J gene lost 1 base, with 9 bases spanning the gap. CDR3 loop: CASRLYWNTGELFF. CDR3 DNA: TGTGCCAGCAGACTATACTGGAACACCGGGGAGCTGTTTTTT.

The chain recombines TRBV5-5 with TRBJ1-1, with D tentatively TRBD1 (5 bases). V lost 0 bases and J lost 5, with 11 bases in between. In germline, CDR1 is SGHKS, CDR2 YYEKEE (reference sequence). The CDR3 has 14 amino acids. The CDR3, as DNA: TGTGCCAGCAGCTTGGCGGGAGACAGAACTGAAGCTTTCTTT. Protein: CASSLAGDRTEAFF.

Here the CDR3 DNA reads TGTGCCAGCATCCCGACTCTATTCTCCTACAATGAGCAGTTCTTC. It is translated as CASIPTLFSYNEQFF. This sequence joins TRBV2 and TRBJ2-1, with D unclear. CDR3 length: 15 residues. The germline gives CDR1 SNHLY, CDR2 FYNNEI. V was pared by 7 bases and J by 0 bases, with 13 bases between. The full variable domain, completed using reference TRBV2 and TRBJ2-1, is EPEVTQTPSHQVTQMGQEVILRCVPISNHLYFYWYRQILGQKVEFLVSFYNNEISEKSEIFDDQFSVERPDGSNFTLKIRSTKLEDSAMYFCASIPTLFSYNEQFFGPGTRLTVL.

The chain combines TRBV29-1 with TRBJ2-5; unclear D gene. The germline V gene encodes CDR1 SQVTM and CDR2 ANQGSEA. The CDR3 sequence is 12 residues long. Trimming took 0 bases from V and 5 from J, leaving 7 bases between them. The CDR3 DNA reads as TGCAGCGTTGAAGATCTCAGGGAGACCCAGTACTTC. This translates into CSVEDLRETQYF.

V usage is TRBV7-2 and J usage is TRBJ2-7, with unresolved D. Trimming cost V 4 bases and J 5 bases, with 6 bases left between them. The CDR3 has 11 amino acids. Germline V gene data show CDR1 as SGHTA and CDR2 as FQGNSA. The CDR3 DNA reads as TGTGCCAGCAGCTCCATCCACGAGCAGTACTTC. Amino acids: CASSSIHEQYF.

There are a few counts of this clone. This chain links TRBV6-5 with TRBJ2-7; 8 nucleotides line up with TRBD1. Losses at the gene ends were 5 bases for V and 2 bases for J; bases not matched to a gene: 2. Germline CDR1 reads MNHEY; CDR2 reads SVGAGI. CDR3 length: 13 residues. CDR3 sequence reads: CASSTTGAYEQYF. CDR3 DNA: TGTGCCAGCAGTACGACAGGGGCCTACGAGCAGTACTTC.

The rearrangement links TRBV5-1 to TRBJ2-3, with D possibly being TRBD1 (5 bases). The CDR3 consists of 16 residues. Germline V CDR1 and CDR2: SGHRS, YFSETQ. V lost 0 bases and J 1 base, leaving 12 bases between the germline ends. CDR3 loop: CASSLGQLIGTDTQYF. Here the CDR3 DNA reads TGCGCCAGCAGCTTGGGACAGCTAATCGGCACAGATACGCAGTATTTT.

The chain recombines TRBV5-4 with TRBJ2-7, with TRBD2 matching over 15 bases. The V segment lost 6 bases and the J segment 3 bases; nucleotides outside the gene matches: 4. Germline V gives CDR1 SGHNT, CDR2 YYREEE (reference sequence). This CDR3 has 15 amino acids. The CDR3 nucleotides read TGTGCCAGCACTTTGGGACTAGCGGGGGGCTACGAGCAGTACTTC. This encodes CASTLGLAGGYEQYF. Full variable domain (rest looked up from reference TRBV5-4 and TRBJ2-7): ETGVTQSPTHLIKTRGQQVTLRCSSQSGHNTVSWYQQALGQGPQFIFQYYREEENGRGNFPPRFSGLQFPNYSSELNVNALELDDSALYLCASTLGLAGGYEQYFGPGTRLTVT.

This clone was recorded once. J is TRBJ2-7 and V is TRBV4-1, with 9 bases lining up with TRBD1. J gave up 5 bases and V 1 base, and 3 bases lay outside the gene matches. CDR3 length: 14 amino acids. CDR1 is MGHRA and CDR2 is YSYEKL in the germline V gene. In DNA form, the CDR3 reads TGCGCCAGCAGCCAAGGGGACAGGGCCCACGAGCAGTACTTC. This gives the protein CASSQGDRAHEQYF.

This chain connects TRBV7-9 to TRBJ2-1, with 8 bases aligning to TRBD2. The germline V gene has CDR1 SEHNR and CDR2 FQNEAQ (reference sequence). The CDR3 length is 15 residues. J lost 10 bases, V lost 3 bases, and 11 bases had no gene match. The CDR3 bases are TGTGCCAGCAGCTTGCTGGCGGGGGGCGCAGACGAGCAGTTCTTC. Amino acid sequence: CASSLLAGGADEQFF.

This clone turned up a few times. The CDR3 bases are TGTGCCAGCAGTGTGACAGGGAACAATTCACCCCTCCACTTT. Protein: CASSVTGNNSPLHF. J is TRBJ1-6 and V is TRBV6-1; TRBD1 aligns across 7 bases. Trimming took 4 bases from V and 7 from J; bases not matched to a gene: 4. The CDR3 loop spans 14 amino acids. The germline CDR1 and CDR2 sequences are MNHNS and SASEGT.

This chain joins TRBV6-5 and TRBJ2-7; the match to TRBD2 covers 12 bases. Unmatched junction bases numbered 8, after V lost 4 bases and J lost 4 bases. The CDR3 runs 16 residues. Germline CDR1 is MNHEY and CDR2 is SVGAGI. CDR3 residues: CASSFRLAGAMYEQYF. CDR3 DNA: TGTGCCAGCAGTTTCCGACTAGCGGGGGCGATGTACGAGCAGTACTTC.